This T cell receptor (beta chain) was observed in a study of human CD8 memory T cell subsets. Findings and caveats of the study: Similarly high diversity was seen in stem-like memory and precursor exhausted T cells, but not in effector memory cells.

In germline, CDR1 is MGHRA, CDR2 YSYEKL. The length of the CDR3 is 16 residues. Investigators built TCR beta libraries using UMI-labeled 5' RACE. After re-calling the 5' RACE reads, TCRdb lists one entry per CDR3 protein, DNA absent. Its table lists roughly 18,000 distinct CDR3 sequences. A remark on this clonotype: What it recognizes is unknown.

Per subset, duplicate vials of some 150,000 sorted CD8+ T cells supplied RNA. This receptor was obtained from a human donor in good health. The chain recombines TRBV4-1 with TRBJ2-2. Sequences were obtained from CD8+ T cells from PBMCs. CDR3 in amino acids: CASSPRGTGNTGELFF.